This TCR beta chain was profiled in a study of T cell responses to AZD1222 COVID-19 vaccine. Overall study context: Some second doses came at about 4 weeks and others at about 12 weeks; these were pooled.

Study-level results: Recipients of two AZD1222 doses showed rising Spike-specific TCR breadth and depth. There were mostly white British donors and more females than males, and clonal diversity was possibly underestimated.

Clones were read by immunoSEQ multiplex PCR, and TCRdb kept only the in-frame ones, dropping some. The sample holds roughly 97,000 clones, approximately 90% seen once. On this clone itself: The target antigen is unknown.

The CDR3 runs 13 residues. V lost 3 bases to trimming and J lost 2 bases, with 7 bases between them. This TCR derives from an adult in good health. Sample: peripheral blood, taken on day 0 of AZD1222 vaccination. The V call is TRBV12-3 or TRBV12-4, the J call TRBJ1-1; D uncertain. CDR3 nucleotide sequence: TGTGCCAGCAGTTTGGGAGTAAACACTGAAGCTTTCTTT. Residues: CASSLGVNTEAFF.